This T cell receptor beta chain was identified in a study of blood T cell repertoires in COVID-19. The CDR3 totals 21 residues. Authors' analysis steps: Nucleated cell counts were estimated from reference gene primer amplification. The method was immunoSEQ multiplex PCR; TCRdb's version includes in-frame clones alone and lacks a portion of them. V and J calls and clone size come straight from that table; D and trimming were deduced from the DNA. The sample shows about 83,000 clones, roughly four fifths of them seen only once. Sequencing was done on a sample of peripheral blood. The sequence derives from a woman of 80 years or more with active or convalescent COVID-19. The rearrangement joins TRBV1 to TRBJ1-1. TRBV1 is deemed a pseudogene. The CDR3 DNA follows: TGCACCAGCAGCCATACTTGCCTCCGGGGGGCATCTACCCCGATGAACACTGAAGCTTTCTTT. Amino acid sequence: CTSSHTCLRGASTPMNTEAFF.